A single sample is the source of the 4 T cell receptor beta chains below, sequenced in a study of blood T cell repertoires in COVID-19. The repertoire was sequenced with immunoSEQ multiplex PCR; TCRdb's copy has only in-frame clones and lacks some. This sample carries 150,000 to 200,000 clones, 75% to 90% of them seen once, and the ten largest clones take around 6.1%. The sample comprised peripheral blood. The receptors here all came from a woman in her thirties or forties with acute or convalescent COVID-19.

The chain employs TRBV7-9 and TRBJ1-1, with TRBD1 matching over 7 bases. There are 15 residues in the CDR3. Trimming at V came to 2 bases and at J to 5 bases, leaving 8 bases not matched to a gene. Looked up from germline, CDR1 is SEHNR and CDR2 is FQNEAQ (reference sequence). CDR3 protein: CASSLSGTEYTEAFF. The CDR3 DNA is TGTGCCAGCAGCTTATCCGGGACAGAGTATACTGAAGCTTTCTTT.

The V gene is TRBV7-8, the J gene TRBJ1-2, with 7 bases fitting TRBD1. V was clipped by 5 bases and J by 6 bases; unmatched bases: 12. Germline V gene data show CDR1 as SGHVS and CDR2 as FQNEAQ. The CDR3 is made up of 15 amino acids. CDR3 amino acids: CASSETNRGFDGYTF. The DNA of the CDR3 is TGTGCCAGCAGCGAAACTAACAGGGGTTTTGATGGCTACACCTTC.

CDR3 coding DNA: TGTGCCAGCAGCCGACAGGGGAACACTGAAGCTTTCTTT. It encodes CASSRQGNTEAFF. The chain employs TRBV7-2 and TRBJ1-1; 7 nucleotides line up with TRBD1. CDR1 and CDR2 (germline): SGHTA, FQGNSA. V was pared by 5 bases and J by 1 base, with 1 base of the junction left unmatched. The CDR3 covers 13 residues.

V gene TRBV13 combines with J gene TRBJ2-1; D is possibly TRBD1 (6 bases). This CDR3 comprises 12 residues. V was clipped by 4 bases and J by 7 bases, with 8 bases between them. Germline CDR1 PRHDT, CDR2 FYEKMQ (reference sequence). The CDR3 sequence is CASSSRGNEQFF. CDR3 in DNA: TGTGCCAGCAGCTCAAGGGGGAATGAGCAGTTCTTC.